The 31 T cell receptor beta chains presented below share a single source sample, sequenced in a study of T cell responses to AZD1222 COVID-19 vaccine (dated by TCRdb to about 2021). The intended sense of this specimen's time point label: about 28 days (+/-7) after the second vaccine dose. Receptor amplification or capture employed the immunoSEQ multiplex PCR assay. The table was pulled from immuneACCESS by TCRdb, which kept in-frame rearrangements only. Such tables lose some clones; where checked, under half of the loss comes from unresolved V genes, and the rest has no known cause. The sample records 140,000 or so clones, about 90% of which are singletons. Jointly, the top ten make up approximately 3.7% of the sample. Specimen: peripheral blood, collected 28 days after the second AZD1222 dose. The receptors were sampled from an adult who received the AZD1222 COVID-19 vaccine.

This rearrangement joins TRBV27 to TRBJ1-6; D perhaps matches TRBD1 (5 bases). The CDR3 is made up of 14 amino acids. Germline V gives CDR1 MNHEY, CDR2 SMNVEV (reference sequence). Trimming took 3 bases from V and 10 from J, leaving 13 bases between them. The CDR3 is CASSFRQGGSPLHF. In DNA form, the CDR3 reads TGTGCCAGCAGTTTTAGGCAGGGAGGGTCACCCCTCCACTTT.

The chain couples TRBV6-5 to TRBJ1-6; TRBD1 matches 7 bases. Trimming took 7 bases from V and 3 from J; bases not matched to a gene: 6. This CDR3 spans 15 amino acids. Looked up from germline, CDR1 is MNHEY and CDR2 is SVGAGI. The CDR3 spells CASNQPGGYNSPLHF. The CDR3 DNA reads as TGTGCCAGCAACCAGCCAGGGGGCTATAATTCACCCCTCCACTTT.

V and J are TRBV7-3 and TRBJ2-1, with 11 positions matching TRBD2. This CDR3 spans 15 amino acids. V was clipped by 5 bases and J by 4 bases; unmatched bases: 4. The germline CDR1 and CDR2 sequences are SGHTA and FQGTGA. The CDR3 reads CASSETSGDYNEQFF. CDR3 coding DNA: TGTGCCAGCAGCGAGACTAGCGGGGATTACAATGAGCAGTTCTTC.

The V and J genes are TRBV6-5 and TRBJ1-4; D is perhaps TRBD1 (5 bases). The V end lost 8 bases, the J end lost 6 bases, and 16 bases lay between the germline ends. Germline CDR1 reads MNHEY; CDR2 reads SVGAGI. The CDR3 loop spans 14 amino acids. The CDR3 DNA follows: TGTGCCAGCGGGGAGCGGCAGGGATATGAAAAACTGTTTTTT. It encodes CASGERQGYEKLFF.

The V and J genes are TRBV9 and TRBJ1-3; 8 bases are shared with TRBD1. The CDR3 length is 15 residues. V shed 1 base, J shed 4 bases, and the junction held 4 bases outside the gene matches. Germline lookup yields CDR1 SGDLS and CDR2 YYNGEE. CDR3 DNA sequence: TGTGCCAGCAGCGTACGACAGGGGTCCGGAAACACCATATATTTT. Protein sequence: CASSVRQGSGNTIYF.

This sequence joins TRBV19 and TRBJ1-4, with TRBD1 identical over 7 bases. The CDR3 runs to 16 residues. V lost 5 bases, J lost 6 bases, and 12 bases stayed unmatched. Germline V CDR1 and CDR2: LNHDA, SQIVND (reference sequence). The CDR3: CASSLRGRGRDEKLFF. In nucleotides, the CDR3 is TGTGCCAGTAGTCTAAGGGGAAGGGGGCGCGATGAAAAACTGTTTTTT.

V usage is TRBV11-2 and J usage is TRBJ2-7; 12 bases line up with TRBD2. The CDR3 totals 15 residues. V dropped 4 bases and J dropped 3; count of bases not matched to a gene: 4. CDR1 is SGHAT, CDR2 FQNNGV, per germline. CDR3: CASSSTSGGIYEQYF. In DNA form, the CDR3 reads TGTGCCAGCAGCTCCACTAGCGGGGGGATCTACGAGCAGTACTTC.

The chain combines TRBV12-3 or TRBV12-4 with TRBJ2-3, with D tentatively TRBD2 (5 bases). The CDR3 sequence is 13 residues long. V gave up 11 bases and J gave up 0 bases, with 12 bases separating them. The CDR3 spells CAQTTDSTDTQYF. The CDR3 nucleotides read TGTGCCCAGACTACTGATAGCACAGATACGCAGTATTTT.

This chain uses TRBV7-2 with TRBJ2-1, with D hard to call. Trimming took 1 base from V and 7 from J, leaving 8 bases between them. The CDR3 has 13 amino acids. Germline values: CDR1 SGHTA, CDR2 FQGNSA. The CDR3 here is CASSLDWGNEQFF. The CDR3 DNA follows: TGTGCCAGCAGCTTAGATTGGGGTAATGAGCAGTTCTTC.

The chain has TRBV5-6 and TRBJ1-1, with 7 bases identical to TRBD1. V was clipped by 4 bases and J by 5 bases; unmatched bases: 8. The CDR3 consists of 14 residues. The germline gives CDR1 SGHDT, CDR2 YYEEEE. CDR3 in DNA: TGTGCCAGCAGCGTCCAGGGGGGAGGGACTGAAGCTTTCTTT. It specifies CASSVQGGGTEAFF. The full variable domain, in which reference TRBV5-6 and TRBJ1-1 provide the parts outside the CDR3, is DAGVTQSPTHLIKTRGQQVTLRCSPKSGHDTVSWYQQALGQGPQFIFQYYEEEERQRGNFPDRFSGHQFPNYSSELNVNALLLGDSALYLCASSVQGGGTEAFFGQGTRLTVV.

This clone has just a few counts. The genes are TRBV14 and TRBJ2-7, with TRBD2 as a possible D gene (6 bases). Trimming left V 1 base short and J 5 bases short, with 9 bases between. The length of the CDR3 is 13 residues. Germline values: CDR1 SGHDN, CDR2 FVKESK. Here the CDR3 reads CASSQVGGHEQYF. CDR3 nucleotides: TGTGCCAGCAGCCAAGTGGGGGGACACGAGCAGTACTTC.

The chain has TRBV7-9 and TRBJ1-2; D remains ambiguous. The germline V gene encodes CDR1 SEHNR and CDR2 FQNEAQ (reference sequence). V was pared by 0 bases and J by 4 bases, with 12 bases between. There are 15 residues in the CDR3. The CDR3 reads CASSLARASSYGYTF. In DNA, the CDR3 is TGTGCCAGCAGCTTAGCGAGGGCAAGTAGCTATGGCTACACCTTC.

J is TRBJ2-5 and V is TRBV19; D unclear. Trimming cost V 3 bases and J 5 bases, with 7 bases left between them. The CDR3 runs to 12 residues. Germline values: CDR1 LNHDA, CDR2 SQIVND (reference sequence). CDR3 DNA sequence: TGTGCCAGTAGTATGGTAATGGAGACCCAGTACTTC. It is translated as CASSMVMETQYF. The complete variable domain, with remaining parts taken from reference TRBV19 and TRBJ2-5, reads DGGITQSPKYLFRKEGQNVTLSCEQNLNHDAMYWYRQDPGQGLRLIYYSQIVNDFQKGDIAEGYSVSREKKESFPLTVTSAQKNPTAFYLCASSMVMETQYFGPGTRLLVL.

The V gene is TRBV20-1, the J gene TRBJ2-3, with 8 nucleotides matching TRBD1. The CDR3 consists of 14 residues. J was trimmed by 0 bases and V by 3 bases; bases with no gene match: 2. The germline CDR1 and CDR2 sequences are DFQATT and SNEGSKA (reference sequence). Here the CDR3 reads CSASRDRSTDTQYF. Written as DNA, the CDR3 is TGCAGTGCTAGTCGGGACAGGAGCACAGATACGCAGTATTTT.

This chain uses TRBV19 with TRBJ2-7, with TRBD1 identical over 7 bases. V lost 5 bases and J lost 4; bases outside the gene matches: 8. Germline CDR1 is LNHDA and CDR2 is SQIVND (reference sequence). This CDR3 contains 14 residues. The DNA of the CDR3 is TGTGCCAGTAGTTCGCGACAGGGTCAATACGAGCAGTACTTC. It encodes CASSSRQGQYEQYF.

This clone has a handful of counts. The chain links TRBV7-2 to TRBJ2-6, with TRBD2 matching over 7 bases. This CDR3 is built from 15 residues. Trimming cost V 3 bases and J 2 bases; bases outside gene matches: 1. Germline V gives CDR1 SGHTA, CDR2 FQGNSA. The CDR3 spells CASSFGGAGANVLTF. CDR3 in DNA: TGTGCCAGCAGCTTTGGGGGGGCTGGGGCCAACGTCCTGACTTTC.

The chain uses TRBV7-9 and TRBJ1-4; D remains ambiguous. Trimming took 1 base from V and 8 from J, leaving 14 bases between them. CDR1 and CDR2 from the germline V gene are SEHNR and FQNEAQ (reference sequence). The CDR3 runs to 15 residues. CDR3 amino acids: CASSLVISGQEKLFF. In DNA form, the CDR3 reads TGTGCCAGCAGCTTAGTTATCTCGGGTCAGGAAAAACTGTTTTTT.

The chain is built from TRBV9 and TRBJ1-4, with TRBD1 identical over 8 bases. Germline V gene sequence: CDR1 SGDLS, CDR2 YYNGEE. The trim removed 3 bases at V and 4 bases at J, leaving 11 bases unmatched. This CDR3 contains 17 residues. The CDR3 protein is CASSAQDRAVSNEKLFF. The DNA for the CDR3 is TGTGCCAGCAGCGCTCAGGACAGGGCAGTTAGTAATGAAAAACTGTTTTTT.

The chain is built from TRBV9 and TRBJ2-7; TRBD2 matches 8 bases. The J segment lost 5 bases and the V segment lost 4 bases, leaving 8 bases of the junction unmatched. This CDR3 contains 14 residues. Germline CDR1 SGDLS, CDR2 YYNGEE. CDR3 coding DNA: TGTGCCAGCAGCCCGGGGGGGTTGACTCACGAGCAGTACTTC. Translated, it gives CASSPGGLTHEQYF.

This chain links TRBV9 with TRBJ2-7; D is perhaps TRBD1 (6 bases). This CDR3 region has 16 residues. Trimming left V 2 bases short and J 2 bases short, with 17 bases between. Looked up from germline, CDR1 is SGDLS and CDR2 is YYNGEE. The CDR3 sequence: CASSVGPEGGTYEQYF. Here the CDR3 DNA reads TGTGCCAGCAGCGTGGGTCCGGAAGGGGGAACCTACGAGCAGTACTTC.

This clone occurred once. This rearrangement joins TRBV16 to TRBJ1-5; 9 nucleotides agree with TRBD1. This CDR3 comprises 16 residues. V was pared by 2 bases and J by 3 bases, with 5 bases of the junction left unmatched. Germline lookup yields CDR1 KGHSY and CDR2 FQNENV. The DNA of the CDR3 is TGTGCCAGCAGCCAACAGACAGGGGGTTCCAATCAGCCCCAGCATTTT. Protein product: CASSQQTGGSNQPQHF.

V gene TRBV2 combines with J gene TRBJ2-3; D might be TRBD1 or TRBD2, each matching 7 bases. Germline CDR1 SNHLY, CDR2 FYNNEI. V shed 4 bases and J shed 2 bases, with 13 bases lying between them. The length of the CDR3 is 15 residues. DNA for the CDR3: TGTGCCAGCAGTGCAGGGGGGGTCCTCACAGATACGCAGTATTTT. As protein: CASSAGGVLTDTQYF.

The V gene is TRBV19, the J gene TRBJ2-1; the match to TRBD2 covers 11 bases. Germline CDR1 LNHDA, CDR2 SQIVND (reference sequence). The CDR3 runs 15 residues. Trimming at V came to 5 bases and at J to 5 bases, leaving 5 bases not matched to a gene. The CDR3, as DNA: TGTGCCAGTAGTGCCGGACTAGCGGGCAACAATGAGCAGTTCTTC. Translating gives CASSAGLAGNNEQFF.

The chain joins TRBV11-1 to TRBJ2-1; D may match TRBD1 or TRBD2 (6 bases each). Germline CDR1 is SGHAT and CDR2 is FQDESV (reference sequence). Trimming took 2 bases from V and 4 from J, leaving 12 bases between them. CDR3 length: 15 amino acids. The CDR3 here is CASSLMAGTYNEQFF. DNA of the CDR3: TGTGCCAGCAGCTTAATGGCGGGGACATACAATGAGCAGTTCTTC.

This chain uses TRBV4-1 with TRBJ2-7; no definite D call. Looked up from germline, CDR1 is MGHRA and CDR2 is YSYEKL. V was shortened by 3 bases and J by 3 bases, with 6 bases between the two germline ends. This CDR3 has 12 residues. The CDR3 loop is CASSHHFYEQYF. The DNA of the CDR3 is TGCGCCAGCAGCCACCATTTCTACGAGCAGTACTTC.

J is TRBJ2-7 and V is TRBV7-9; D not resolved. CDR1 is SEHNR, CDR2 FQNEAQ, per germline (reference sequence). The CDR3 consists of 12 residues. V was pared by 9 bases and J by 2 bases, with 11 bases between. CDR3 DNA sequence: TGTGCCAGTACAAAAGAGGCCTACGAGCAGTACTTC. It is translated as CASTKEAYEQYF.

This chain links TRBV3-1 (or the pseudogene TRBV3-2) with TRBJ1-5; a possible D gene is TRBD1 (6 bases). From germline, CDR1 is LGHDT and CDR2 YNNKEL (reference sequence). The ends were cut back, 4 bases at V and 2 bases at J, with 12 bases in the middle. The CDR3 has 15 amino acids. In DNA, the CDR3 is TGTGCCAGCAGCCTCACAGGGTCGGGCAATCAGCCCCAGCATTTT. It specifies CASSLTGSGNQPQHF.

The V and J genes are TRBV27 and TRBJ1-5; D unresolved. Germline values: CDR1 MNHEY, CDR2 SMNVEV (reference sequence). V lost 2 bases and J 5 bases, leaving 13 bases between the germline ends. The CDR3 consists of 15 residues. The CDR3 protein is CASSLAPRPDQPQHF. The DNA for the CDR3 is TGTGCCAGCAGTTTAGCACCGCGGCCCGATCAGCCCCAGCATTTT.

The V and J genes are TRBV20-1 and TRBJ2-1; 8 bases map to TRBD2. Germline V gene sequence: CDR1 DFQATT, CDR2 SNEGSKA (reference sequence). The trim removed 3 bases at V and 0 bases at J, leaving 13 bases unmatched. This CDR3 is built from 18 residues. The CDR3 protein is CSASWASGLIGSYNEQFF. In nucleotides, the CDR3 is TGCAGTGCTAGTTGGGCTAGCGGGTTAATTGGCTCCTACAATGAGCAGTTCTTC.

The chain links TRBV7-9 to TRBJ2-7, with 9 bases that match TRBD2. V was clipped by 6 bases and J by 5 bases; unmatched bases: 14. Germline V gene data show CDR1 as SEHNR and CDR2 as FQNEAQ (reference sequence). CDR3 length equals 16 residues. The CDR3 spells CASRASSGRLSHEQYF. The CDR3 bases are TGTGCCAGCAGGGCAAGCAGCGGGAGGCTTTCCCACGAGCAGTACTTC.

V gene TRBV29-1 combines with J gene TRBJ2-7, with D perhaps being TRBD1 or TRBD2 (5 bases each). The CDR3 consists of 13 residues. Germline CDR1 and CDR2: SQVTM and ANQGSEA. V lost 4 bases to trimming and J lost 3 bases, with 13 bases between them. The CDR3 nucleotides are TGCAGCGTTGCCGGGGCGCTGCTCTACGAGCAGTACTTC. As protein: CSVAGALLYEQYF.